The source of this TCR beta chain is a study of T cell repertoires in cytomegalovirus infection. A remark on this clonotype: Its antigen is currently unknown.

TCRdb re-derived calls from the reads in MiXCR, one entry per CDR3 protein. This table holds approximately 600,000 distinct CDR3 sequences, roughly 42% found once. V lost 1 base, J lost 3 bases, and 13 bases lay in between. The CDR3 runs to 15 residues. From germline, CDR1 is LGHNA and CDR2 YSLEER. The material sequenced was cultured PBMCs, taken from culture after CMV antigen stimulation. The origin of this receptor is a human donor in good health (CMV status not recorded). Some clones in this sample may be carry-over from other donors' samples. The chain employs TRBV4-3 and TRBJ2-7, with a tentative D call TRBD2 (6 bases). The CDR3 nucleotides read TGCGCCAGCAGCCAAGGCGCTAGCGATGACTACGAGCAGTACTTC. This sequence encodes CASSQGASDDYEQYF.